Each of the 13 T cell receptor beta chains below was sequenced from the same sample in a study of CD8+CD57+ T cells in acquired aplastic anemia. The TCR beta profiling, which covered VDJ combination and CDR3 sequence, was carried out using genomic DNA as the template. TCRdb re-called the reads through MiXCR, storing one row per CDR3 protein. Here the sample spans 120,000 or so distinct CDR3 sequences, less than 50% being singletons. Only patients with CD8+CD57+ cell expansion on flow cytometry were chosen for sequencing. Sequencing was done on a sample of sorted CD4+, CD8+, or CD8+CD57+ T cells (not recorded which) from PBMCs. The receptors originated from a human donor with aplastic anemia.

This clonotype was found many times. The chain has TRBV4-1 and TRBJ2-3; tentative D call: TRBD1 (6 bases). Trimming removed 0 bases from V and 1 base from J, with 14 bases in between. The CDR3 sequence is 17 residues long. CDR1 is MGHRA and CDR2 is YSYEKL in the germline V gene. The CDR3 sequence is CASSQDVRGMGTDTQYF. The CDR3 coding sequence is TGCGCCAGCAGCCAAGATGTCAGGGGAATGGGCACAGATACGCAGTATTTT.

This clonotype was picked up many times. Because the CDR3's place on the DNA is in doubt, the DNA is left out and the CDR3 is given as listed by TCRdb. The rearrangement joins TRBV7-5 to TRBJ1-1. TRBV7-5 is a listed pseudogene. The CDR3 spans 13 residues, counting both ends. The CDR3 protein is CISVPEAEVEAFF.

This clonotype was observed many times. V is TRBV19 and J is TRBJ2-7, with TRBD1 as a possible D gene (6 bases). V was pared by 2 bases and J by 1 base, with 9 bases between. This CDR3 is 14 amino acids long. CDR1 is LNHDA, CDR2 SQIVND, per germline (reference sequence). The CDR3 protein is CASSIRDRSYEQYF. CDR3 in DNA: TGTGCCAGTAGTATACGTGACAGGTCCTACGAGCAGTACTTC.

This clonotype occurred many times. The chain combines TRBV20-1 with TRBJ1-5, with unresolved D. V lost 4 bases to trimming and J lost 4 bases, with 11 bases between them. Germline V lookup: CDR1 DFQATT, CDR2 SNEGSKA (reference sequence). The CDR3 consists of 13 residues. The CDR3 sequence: CSATRDPNQPQHF. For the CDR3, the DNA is TGCAGTGCTACCAGAGACCCAAATCAGCCCCAGCATTTT.

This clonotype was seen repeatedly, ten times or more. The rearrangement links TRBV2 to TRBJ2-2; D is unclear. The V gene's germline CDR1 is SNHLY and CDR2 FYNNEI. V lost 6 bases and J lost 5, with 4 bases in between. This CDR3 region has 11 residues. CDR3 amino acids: CASSLTGELFF. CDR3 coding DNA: TGTGCCAGCAGCCTTACCGGGGAGCTGTTTTTT.

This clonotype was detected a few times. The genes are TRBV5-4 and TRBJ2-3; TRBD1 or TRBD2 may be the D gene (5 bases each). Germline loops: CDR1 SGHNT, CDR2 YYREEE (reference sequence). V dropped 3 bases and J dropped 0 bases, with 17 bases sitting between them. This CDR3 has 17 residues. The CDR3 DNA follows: TGTGCCAGCAGCTCATTAGTGGGGGAGTCGAGCACAGATACGCAGTATTTT. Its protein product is CASSSLVGESSTDTQYF. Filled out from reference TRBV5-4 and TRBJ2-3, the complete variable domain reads ETGVTQSPTHLIKTRGQQVTLRCSSQSGHNTVSWYQQALGQGPQFIFQYYREEENGRGNFPPRFSGLQFPNYSSELNVNALELDDSALYLCASSSLVGESSTDTQYFGPGTRLTVL.

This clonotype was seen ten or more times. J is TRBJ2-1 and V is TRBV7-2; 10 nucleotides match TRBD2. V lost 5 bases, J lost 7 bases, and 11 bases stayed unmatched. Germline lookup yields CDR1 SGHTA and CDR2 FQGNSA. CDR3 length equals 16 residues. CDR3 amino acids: CASSPVGAGGRNEQFF. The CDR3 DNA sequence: TGTGCCAGCAGCCCCGTCGGAGCGGGGGGGCGGAATGAGCAGTTCTTC.

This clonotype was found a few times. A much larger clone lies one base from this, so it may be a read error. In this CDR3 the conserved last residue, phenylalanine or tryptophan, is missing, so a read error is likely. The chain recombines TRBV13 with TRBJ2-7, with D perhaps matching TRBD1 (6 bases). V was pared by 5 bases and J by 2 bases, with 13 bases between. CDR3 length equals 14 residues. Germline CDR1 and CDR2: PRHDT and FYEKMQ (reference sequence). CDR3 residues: CASSLPGAPYEQYL. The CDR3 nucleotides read TGTGCCAGCAGCCTTCCAGGGGCGCCCTACGAGCAGTACCTC.

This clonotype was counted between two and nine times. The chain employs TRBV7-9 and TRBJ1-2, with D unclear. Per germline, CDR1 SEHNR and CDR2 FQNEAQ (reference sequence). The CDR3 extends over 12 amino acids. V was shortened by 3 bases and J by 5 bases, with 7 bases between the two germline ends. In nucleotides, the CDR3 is TGTGCCAGCAGCTTGTCGACATATGGCTACACCTTC. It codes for CASSLSTYGYTF.

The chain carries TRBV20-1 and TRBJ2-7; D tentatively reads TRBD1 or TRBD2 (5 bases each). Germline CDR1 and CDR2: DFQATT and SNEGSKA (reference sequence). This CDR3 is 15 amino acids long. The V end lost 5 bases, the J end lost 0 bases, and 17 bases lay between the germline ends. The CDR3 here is CSAGPGRRSSYEQYF. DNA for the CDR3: TGCAGTGCTGGTCCGGGACGGCGAAGCTCCTACGAGCAGTACTTC.

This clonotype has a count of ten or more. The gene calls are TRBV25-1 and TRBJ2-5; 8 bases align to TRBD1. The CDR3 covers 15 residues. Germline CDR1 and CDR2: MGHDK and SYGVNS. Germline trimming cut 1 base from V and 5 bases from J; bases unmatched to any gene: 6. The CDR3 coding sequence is TGTGCCAGCAGTGAATTCCTAACAGGGGGGGAGACCCAGTACTTC. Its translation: CASSEFLTGGETQYF.

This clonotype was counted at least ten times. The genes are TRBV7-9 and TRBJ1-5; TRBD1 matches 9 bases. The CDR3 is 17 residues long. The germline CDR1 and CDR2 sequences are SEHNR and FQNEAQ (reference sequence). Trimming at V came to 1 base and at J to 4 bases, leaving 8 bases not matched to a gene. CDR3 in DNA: TGTGCCAGCAGCTTAGTACCCGCCGGGACAGGGAATCAGCCCCAGCATTTT. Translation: CASSLVPAGTGNQPQHF.

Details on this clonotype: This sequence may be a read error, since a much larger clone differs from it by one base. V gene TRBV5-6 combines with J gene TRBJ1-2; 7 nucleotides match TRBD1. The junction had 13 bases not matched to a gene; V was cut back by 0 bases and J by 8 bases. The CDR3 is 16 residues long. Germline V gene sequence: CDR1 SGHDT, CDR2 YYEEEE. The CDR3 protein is CASSLGSRGQTGGYTF. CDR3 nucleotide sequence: TGTGCCAGCAGCTTGGGTTCTAGGGGGCAGACGGGAGGCTACACCTTC.